These T cell receptor beta chains were read from a single sample in a study of cytomegalovirus exposure and HLA in healthy donors. The assay was immunoSEQ multiplex PCR, and TCRdb's table has in-frame clones only and misses some. The data show 150,000 or so clones, roughly 70% seen once. Sequencing used PBMCs. The source of these receptors is a man in his thirties or forties in good health and CMV-seronegative. CDR3s include the opening cysteine and the closing phenylalanine or tryptophan. Fields, in order: V gene, CDR3 length, D gene, J gene, clone size, CDR3 protein, CDR3 DNA. D genes are given only for firm matches. The size of a clone is reported for some rows only, either as once, few or many, or as a class for expanded clones.

TRBV9	15	-	TRBJ1-6	-	CASSVDPLVNSPLHF	TGTGCCAGCAGCGTAGATCCCCTCGTTAATTCACCCCTCCACTTT
TRBV9	14	-	TRBJ2-3	-	CASSVVSRTDTQYF	TGTGCCAGCAGCGTAGTATCGAGGACAGATACGCAGTATTTT
TRBV6-5	14	TRBD1	TRBJ2-7	few	CASSLGQPSDEQYF	TGTGCCAGCAGCTTGGGACAGCCGTCCGACGAGCAGTACTTC
TRBV28	16	-	TRBJ2-7	-	CASSSEGGGGAYEQYF	TGTGCCAGCAGTTCCGAGGGGGGGGGTGGCGCCTACGAGCAGTACTTC
TRBV6-5	15	-	TRBJ2-1	-	CASSLRLEAGNEQFF	TGTGCCAGCAGTCTGCGACTAGAGGCGGGCAATGAGCAGTTCTTC
TRBV29-1	11	-	TRBJ1-1	-	CSVDREGAAFF	TGCAGCGTTGACAGGGAAGGTGCAGCTTTCTTT
TRBV6-6	14	TRBD2	TRBJ2-7	-	CASSPSGGEYEQYF	TGTGCCAGCAGTCCTAGCGGGGGGGAGTACGAGCAGTACTTC
TRBV14	14	-	TRBJ2-1	-	CASSQRRGPNEQFF	TGTGCCAGCAGCCAACGGAGGGGGCCGAATGAGCAGTTCTTC
TRBV7-9	13	-	TRBJ2-5	-	CASSLSVQETQYF	TGTGCCAGCAGCTTATCAGTCCAAGAGACCCAGTACTTC
TRBV5-1	15	-	TRBJ1-1	-	CASSLEGHKNTEAFF	TGCGCCAGCAGCTTGGAGGGACACAAGAACACTGAAGCTTTCTTT